Below are 9 T cell receptor beta chains sequenced from a single sample in a study of beta chain features in type 1 diabetes (dated by TCRdb to between 2018 and 2020). The receptor library was made with the immunoSEQ multiplex PCR assay. The entire isolated RNA was reverse transcribed using the High Capacity cDNA Reverse Transcription Kit, and thus expressed TCRB transcripts were sequenced. The table comes from immuneACCESS by way of TCRdb, which keeps in-frame sequences with V and J called. Part of the clones is missing from these tables; in studies checked, under half for an unresolved V gene and the rest for unknown reasons. The sample contains about 150,000 clones, 11% of them found a single time. Together, the top ten hold roughly 2% of the sample. Sequencing was done on a sample of central memory CD4+ T cells from blood. These receptors were obtained from a young man in good health.

This clone occurred a few times. The rearrangement joins TRBV5-1 to TRBJ1-5; D not certain. This CDR3 has 14 residues. Looked up from germline, CDR1 is SGHRS and CDR2 is YFSETQ. V shed 6 bases and J shed 3 bases, with 13 bases lying between them. CDR3 DNA sequence: TGCGCCAGCATAAGGGCCGGGGACAATCAGCCCCAGCATTTT. It codes for CASIRAGDNQPQHF.

The sample holds many counts of this clone. The chain carries TRBV28 and TRBJ1-1, with TRBD1 matching over 9 bases. Germline trimming cut 2 bases from V and 4 bases from J; bases unmatched to any gene: 8. This CDR3 is 16 amino acids long. Germline V gene data show CDR1 as MDHEN and CDR2 as SYDVKM. The CDR3, as DNA: TGTGCCAGCAGTTTACCCGGGACAGGGAGCAGCACTGAAGCTTTCTTT. Encoded protein: CASSLPGTGSSTEAFF.

The rearrangement uses TRBV27 and TRBJ1-1; no clear D. V gave up 1 base and J gave up 4 bases, with 10 bases separating them. The CDR3 consists of 14 residues. Germline loops: CDR1 MNHEY, CDR2 SMNVEV (reference sequence). CDR3 sequence reads: CASSLWAGGTEAFF. The CDR3 region has the DNA TGTGCCAGCAGTTTATGGGCGGGAGGCACTGAAGCTTTCTTT.

The genes are TRBV29-1 and TRBJ1-1; maybe TRBD1 (5 bases). Germline V gives CDR1 SQVTM, CDR2 ANQGSEA. This CDR3 has 13 amino acids. V was cut by 6 bases and J by 5 bases, with 16 bases left in between. The CDR3 here is CSVGVRGLTEAFF. In DNA, the CDR3 is TGCAGCGTGGGCGTGAGGGGTCTTACTGAAGCTTTCTTT.

This clone has only a few counts. The V and J genes are TRBV6-1 and TRBJ1-6, with D possibly being TRBD1 (6 bases). The CDR3 length is 15 residues. V gave up 1 base and J gave up 10 bases, with 14 bases separating them. The germline V gene has CDR1 MNHNS and CDR2 SASEGT. The CDR3 loop reads CASSEGRQGNSPLHF. The DNA of the CDR3 is TGTGCCAGCAGTGAAGGGCGGCAGGGGAACTCACCCCTCCACTTT.

This clone was found a few times. The sample contains more than one DNA sequence encoding this CDR3. This sequence joins TRBV2 and TRBJ2-5; D unresolved. Germline V CDR1 and CDR2: SNHLY, FYNNEI. This CDR3 has 13 amino acids. The germline V and J ends were trimmed by 4 bases and 5 bases, with 11 bases remaining between them. The CDR3 region has the DNA TGTGCCAGCAGTGGGGAAGGGCGGGAGACCCAGTACTTC. This encodes CASSGEGRETQYF.

The chain is built from TRBV29-1 and TRBJ2-6; TRBD1 agrees at 8 bases. The germline gives CDR1 SQVTM, CDR2 ANQGSEA. This CDR3 has 16 residues. V was pared by 3 bases and J by 0 bases, with 4 bases of the junction left unmatched. The CDR3 loop is CSVDATGASGANVLTF. The DNA of the CDR3 is TGCAGCGTTGATGCGACAGGGGCCTCTGGGGCCAACGTCCTGACTTTC. The entire variable domain, with the rest obtained from reference TRBV29-1 and TRBJ2-6, is as follows: SAVISQKPSRDICQRGTSLTIQCQVDSQVTMMFWYRQQPGQSLTLIATANQGSEATYESGFVIDKFPISRPNLTFSTLTVSNMSPEDSSIYLCSVDATGASGANVLTFGAGSRLTVL.

This chain uses TRBV28 with TRBJ1-5; TRBD1 matches 10 bases. V shed 6 bases and J 5 bases; nucleotides not matched to a gene: 4. This CDR3 has 14 amino acids. Germline values: CDR1 MDHEN, CDR2 SYDVKM. DNA for the CDR3: TGTGCCAGCAGGGGGACAGGGGCTCATCAGCCCCAGCATTTT. It codes for CASRGTGAHQPQHF.

This rearrangement joins TRBV7-2 to TRBJ2-4, with 9 bases matching TRBD1. The germline V gene has CDR1 SGHTA and CDR2 FQGNSA. V dropped 5 bases and J dropped 0; count of bases not matched to a gene: 11. The CDR3 length is 18 residues. CDR3 sequence (DNA): TGTGCCAGCAGCGCTCGGACAGGGGTCGTTCTAGCCAAAAACATTCAGTACTTC. Protein sequence: CASSARTGVVLAKNIQYF.